This T cell receptor beta chain was identified during a study of shared clonotypes between healthy human individuals. Study overall: Sampling drew on donors who were a couple of women and a few men aged 18 to 49. Whole-study findings and limits: Relative to their counterparts shared across all four donors, non-shared clonotypes exhibited diminished generation probabilities. Larger estimated richness was generally seen in naive subsets than in memory subsets.

The V end was cut by 5 bases, the J end by 6 bases, with 25 bases between. Germline V gene data show CDR1 as SGHRS and CDR2 as YFSETQ. CDR3 size: 17 residues. Repertoires were generated with immunoSEQ multiplex PCR, while TCRdb's copy carries only in-frame clones and drops some. The repertoire holds some 2.1 million clones, with approximately 95% as singletons. As regards this clone: The antigen remains undetermined.

The naive CD8 fraction comprised CD45RO-negative cells positively selected for CCR7 and excluded terminally differentiated effector memory CD45RA+ cells. Donors, healthy HIV-negative adults, lacked recent acute infections or vaccinations. The sample consisted of naive CD8+ T cells sorted from blood. The clonotype comes from a man aged 18 to 30 in good health. The chain recombines TRBV5-1 with TRBJ2-3; D is unresolved. The CDR3 sequence: CASRPFGDGRSVDTQYF. In nucleotides, the CDR3 is TGCGCCAGCAGGCCTTTTGGTGACGGGCGATCGGTGGATACGCAGTATTTT. Based on the CDR3 plus reference TRBV5-1 and TRBJ2-3, the full variable domain is KAGVTQTPRYLIKTRGQQVTLSCSPISGHRSVSWYQQTPGQGLQFLFEYFSETQRNKGNFPGRFSGRQFSNSRSEMNVSTLELGDSALYLCASRPFGDGRSVDTQYFGPGTRLTVL.